These 30 T cell receptor beta chains came from one sample sequenced in a study of T cells in Graves' hyperthyroidism and ophthalmopathy. Amplified regions were TCR beta CDR3 sequences from RNA transcripts. The HTBI primer set was used in a first-round RT-PCR of the TCR CDR3. TCRdb reprocessed the multiplex PCR reads via MiXCR and lists one record per CDR3 protein. Of 300,000 to 450,000 distinct CDR3 sequences detected, approximately 25% appear once; the ten largest clones hold around four fifths. Sample: blood. The receptors were sampled from a man aged 50 to 59 with Graves' hyperthyroidism.

V gene TRBV6-1 combines with J gene TRBJ1-5, with D unresolved. Trimming took 1 base from V and 7 from J, leaving 11 bases between them. Germline CDR1 is MNHNS and CDR2 is SASEGT. The CDR3 spans 14 residues. CDR3 in amino acids: CASSEGTGPQPQHF. CDR3 nucleotide sequence: TGTGCCAGCAGTGAAGGGACGGGCCCACAGCCCCAGCATTTT.

This clonotype was seen only a few times. The chain joins TRBV20-1 to TRBJ2-7, with 14 bases identical to TRBD2. The length of the CDR3 is 12 residues. V trimming: 6 bases; J trimming: 5 bases; junction bases outside the gene matches: 0. Germline V lookup: CDR1 DFQATT, CDR2 SNEGSKA (reference sequence). Here the CDR3 reads CSAGLAGDEQYF. For the CDR3, the DNA is TGCAGTGCGGGACTAGCGGGAGACGAGCAGTACTTC.

This clonotype has only a few counts. V gene TRBV9 combines with J gene TRBJ2-1, with TRBD2 matching 8 bases. The length of the CDR3 is 16 residues. V shed 3 bases, J shed 5 bases, and the junction held 10 bases outside the gene matches. CDR1 and CDR2 (germline): SGDLS, YYNGEE. The CDR3 loop is CASSAEIAGLNNEQFF. The DNA of the CDR3 is TGTGCCAGCAGCGCAGAAATAGCGGGGCTAAACAATGAGCAGTTCTTC.

This clonotype was detected many times. The chain recombines TRBV28 with TRBJ2-3; no reliable D call. The length of the CDR3 is 20 residues. V was trimmed by 4 bases and J by 2 bases, leaving 28 bases between them. CDR1 MDHEN and CDR2 SYDVKM come from the germline V gene. The CDR3 DNA is TGTGCCAGCAGTTCTAACTTCCCTTCGACCGCACAAGACCCCACAGATACGCAGTATTTT. It translates to CASSSNFPSTAQDPTDTQYF.

The gene calls are TRBV19 and TRBJ1-1; the D is unclear. With 5 bases removed from V and 1 base from J, the gap between germline ends came to 14 bases. CDR1 is LNHDA, CDR2 SQIVND, per germline (reference sequence). The CDR3 has 15 residues. The CDR3 DNA follows: TGTGCCAGTAGTCCCCGCGGAGGGCGGAACACTGAAGCTTTCTTT. Its translation: CASSPRGGRNTEAFF.

This clonotype was observed a few times. The chain carries TRBV19 and TRBJ2-3; a possible D gene is TRBD1 (5 bases). Germline loops: CDR1 LNHDA, CDR2 SQIVND (reference sequence). This CDR3 has 16 amino acids. Trimming took off 3 bases at V and 0 bases at J, with 13 bases between the two ends. CDR3 coding DNA: TGTGCCAGTAGTATCTTAGGGGCCACTAGCACAGATACGCAGTATTTT. Encoded protein: CASSILGATSTDTQYF.

This clonotype was recorded at least ten times. The chain uses TRBV7-3 and TRBJ2-1; 7 bases align to TRBD2. The CDR3 sequence is 16 residues long. After removal of 2 bases from V and 6 bases from J, the junction contained 10 bases not matched to a gene. Germline CDR1 reads SGHTA; CDR2 reads FQGTGA. The CDR3 sequence is CASSLGGGPIANEQFF. The CDR3 DNA is TGTGCCAGCAGCTTAGGGGGGGGACCTATTGCCAATGAGCAGTTCTTC.

This clonotype was picked up a small number of times. The CDR3: CASSPIDSYEQYF. For the CDR3, the DNA is TGTGCCAGCAGCCCCATAGACTCCTACGAGCAGTACTTC. This chain connects TRBV5-5 to TRBJ2-7, with unresolved D. V lost 4 bases and J lost 0, with 8 bases in between. Germline CDR1 SGHKS, CDR2 YYEKEE (reference sequence). The CDR3 covers 13 residues.

This clonotype has at least ten counts. This sequence joins TRBV2 and TRBJ1-1; D ambiguous. The CDR3 runs 12 residues. Germline CDR1 reads SNHLY; CDR2 reads FYNNEI. V was shortened by 6 bases and J by 6 bases, with 11 bases between the two germline ends. The CDR3 DNA reads TGTGCCAGCAGCCGAGACTACTCTGAAGCTTTCTTT. Protein sequence: CASSRDYSEAFF.

This clonotype has just a few counts. This sequence joins TRBV7-9 and TRBJ2-5; either TRBD1 or TRBD2 may supply D (6 bases each). The CDR3 covers 17 residues. The V and J ends lost 7 bases and 2 bases respectively, with 23 bases between them. Germline lookup yields CDR1 SEHNR and CDR2 FQNEAQ (reference sequence). CDR3 amino acids: CASTHLQVRGRQETQYF. The CDR3 DNA reads as TGTGCCAGCACCCACCTCCAAGTAAGGGGGAGGCAAGAGACCCAGTACTTC.

This clonotype was observed at least ten times. This chain connects TRBV12-5 to TRBJ2-7, with D perhaps TRBD2 (6 bases). The CDR3 has 15 amino acids. Germline lookup yields CDR1 LGHNT and CDR2 FRNRAP. Trimming removed 1 base at V and 2 bases at J, with 12 bases between. The CDR3: CASGLGPSGAYEQYF. CDR3 in DNA: TGTGCTAGTGGTTTGGGACCCTCGGGGGCCTACGAGCAGTACTTC.

This clonotype was detected a few times. The gene calls are TRBV12-3 or TRBV12-4 and TRBJ2-2; no clear D. V was clipped by 5 bases and J by 4 bases, with 14 bases between them. This CDR3 has 15 amino acids. In DNA form, the CDR3 reads TGTGCCAGCAGTCGTCAGAAAGTATCCACCGGGGAGCTGTTTTTT. Its protein product is CASSRQKVSTGELFF.

The gene calls are TRBV27 and TRBJ2-3; TRBD2 aligns across 14 bases. The CDR3 length is 18 residues. From germline, CDR1 is MNHEY and CDR2 SMNVEV (reference sequence). The V and J ends lost 5 bases and 1 base, in that order; junction bases with no gene match: 8. The CDR3 loop is CASSTGRGLAGGTDTQYF. The DNA for the CDR3 is TGTGCCAGCAGTACCGGCAGGGGACTAGCGGGGGGCACAGATACGCAGTATTTT.

The V call is TRBV27, the J call TRBJ2-7, with a possible D match to TRBD1 (5 bases). This CDR3 has 15 amino acids. Germline assignment: CDR1 MNHEY and CDR2 SMNVEV (reference sequence). Between the trimmed V and J ends, which lost 10 bases and 2 bases, there was a span of 21 bases. Here the CDR3 DNA reads TGTGCCATTAGACCTAGAGGACACAAGGCCTACGAGCAGTACTTC. Translating it yields CAIRPRGHKAYEQYF.

This clonotype was seen a few times. The rearrangement links TRBV11-2 to TRBJ2-7; D is ambiguous. Trimming took off 3 bases at V and 3 bases at J, with 12 bases between the two ends. Germline CDR1 reads SGHAT; CDR2 reads FQNNGV. The CDR3 has 14 residues. The CDR3 DNA follows: TGTGCCAGCAGCTTTAATCTTAAGGGCTACGAGCAGTACTTC. This codes for CASSFNLKGYEQYF.

This clonotype was detected ten times or more. V gene TRBV27 combines with J gene TRBJ2-1; D is perhaps TRBD2 (5 bases). CDR3 length: 16 residues. The germline V gene has CDR1 MNHEY and CDR2 SMNVEV (reference sequence). The germline V and J ends were trimmed by 0 bases and 7 bases, with 16 bases remaining between them. CDR3 nucleotide sequence: TGTGCCAGCAGTTTATCGGAGTTAAAGAGGGCTAATGAGCAGTTCTTC. Its protein product is CASSLSELKRANEQFF.

This clonotype was seen repeatedly, ten times or more. The chain carries TRBV7-2 and TRBJ2-1; D ambiguous. This CDR3 region has 13 residues. Trimming took off 5 bases at V and 10 bases at J, with 15 bases between the two ends. Per germline, CDR1 SGHTA and CDR2 FQGNSA. Here the CDR3 reads CASSLRSQGEQFF. The CDR3 DNA reads TGTGCCAGCAGCCTTAGGTCCCAAGGGGAGCAGTTCTTC.

This clonotype was seen a few times. The chain links TRBV6-5 to TRBJ1-6; D is perhaps TRBD1 (6 bases). The germline gives CDR1 MNHEY, CDR2 SVGAGI. V was clipped by 4 bases and J by 9 bases, with 19 bases between them. This CDR3 has 16 amino acids. This chain's CDR3 is CASSFLTSGHPSPLHF. The CDR3 bases are TGTGCCAGCAGTTTTCTCACATCGGGACACCCTTCACCCCTCCACTTT.

This clonotype came up a few times. This chain joins TRBV5-1 and TRBJ2-2, with TRBD2 matching over 12 bases. Trimming took 1 base from V and 6 from J; bases not matched to a gene: 7. Germline V gene data show CDR1 as SGHRS and CDR2 as YFSETQ. This CDR3 has 17 amino acids. CDR3 sequence reads: CASSLMTSGSGAGELFF. CDR3 DNA sequence: TGCGCCAGCAGCTTGATGACTAGCGGGAGTGGCGCCGGGGAGCTGTTTTTT.

In this sample, this clonotype turned up a few times. This sequence joins TRBV5-1 and TRBJ2-7; D is perhaps TRBD2 (5 bases). Trimming removed 5 bases from V and 5 bases from J, with 20 bases in between. The V gene's germline CDR1 is SGHRS and CDR2 YFSETQ. CDR3 length equals 15 residues. The CDR3 DNA reads as TGCGCCAGCAGAATATCGGCACGGGAAGGTGACGAGCAGTACTTC. It yields the protein CASRISAREGDEQYF.

The rearrangement links TRBV6-1 to TRBJ1-1; 7 bases fit TRBD1. The CDR3 has 17 residues. Losses at the gene ends were 2 bases for V and 4 bases for J; bases not matched to a gene: 13. Germline V gene lookup returns CDR1 MNHNS and CDR2 SASEGT. CDR3 bases: TGTGCCAGCAGTGAAATGGACAGGATGTTAGCCGGCACTGAAGCTTTCTTT. Its protein is CASSEMDRMLAGTEAFF.

The chain has TRBV11-3 and TRBJ2-5, with 12 bases identical to TRBD2. CDR3 size: 16 residues. With V trimmed by 5 bases and J by 3 bases, 7 bases remained unmatched. From germline, CDR1 is SGHNT and CDR2 YENEEA. CDR3 DNA: TGTGCCAGCAGCACCAGACTAGCGGGAGTCGAAGAGACCCAGTACTTC. This encodes CASSTRLAGVEETQYF.

This clonotype was detected only a few times. This rearrangement joins TRBV20-1 to TRBJ2-7; the D gene is possibly TRBD2 (5 bases). The germline CDR1 and CDR2 sequences are DFQATT and SNEGSKA (reference sequence). The CDR3 runs to 11 residues. Here the CDR3 reads CSGMLRNEQYF. The CDR3 DNA reads TGCAGCGGGATGTTAAGGAACGAGCAGTACTTC.

This clonotype was observed many times. The chain recombines TRBV12-3 or TRBV12-4 with TRBJ2-7; D remains ambiguous. CDR3 length: 13 amino acids. Trimming removed 5 bases at V and 1 base at J, with 9 bases between. CDR3 amino acids: CASSLQESYEQYF. CDR3 DNA sequence: TGTGCCAGCAGTCTGCAGGAGTCCTACGAGCAGTACTTC.

This clonotype was seen only a few times. V is TRBV19 and J is TRBJ1-4; D gene unclear. The germline V and J ends were trimmed by 6 bases and 7 bases, with 18 bases remaining between them. Germline CDR1 and CDR2: LNHDA and SQIVND (reference sequence). The CDR3 spans 15 residues. In DNA form, the CDR3 reads TGTGCCAGTAGCCCCCAACACAAGGGAGGTGAAAAACTGTTTTTT. Its protein is CASSPQHKGGEKLFF.

The genes are TRBV12-3 or TRBV12-4 and TRBJ2-2; TRBD2 matches 7 bases. J gave up 0 bases and V 7 bases, and 8 bases lay outside the gene matches. The CDR3 length is 16 residues. For the CDR3, the DNA is TGTGCCAGCAAAAACAGCGGGGCTTCGAACACCGGGGAGCTGTTTTTT. Translating it yields CASKNSGASNTGELFF.

The V gene is TRBV20-1, the J gene TRBJ1-6; 8 bases match TRBD1. The CDR3 is made up of 15 amino acids. CDR1 is DFQATT and CDR2 is SNEGSKA in the germline V gene (reference sequence). V was pared by 2 bases and J by 5 bases, with 5 bases of the junction left unmatched. In nucleotides, the CDR3 is TGCAGTGCTAGAAAGGAGACAGGGGATAATTCACCCCTCCACTTT. This sequence encodes CSARKETGDNSPLHF.

The rearrangement joins TRBV29-1 to TRBJ2-7, with TRBD2 matching over 10 bases. The CDR3 is made up of 14 amino acids. CDR1 is SQVTM, CDR2 ANQGSEA, per germline. V lost 4 bases, J lost 4 bases, and 7 bases stayed unmatched. DNA of the CDR3: TGCAGCGTTGGGTATAGCGGGAGGCTATACGAGCAGTACTTC. Protein: CSVGYSGRLYEQYF.

This sequence joins TRBV6-1 and TRBJ2-7, with no clear D. V was cut by 1 base and J by 5 bases, with 15 bases left in between. Germline V lookup: CDR1 MNHNS, CDR2 SASEGT. CDR3 length: 15 amino acids. The CDR3 sequence is CASSEEALRSNEQYF. The CDR3 nucleotides are TGTGCCAGCAGTGAAGAGGCCTTGAGGTCTAACGAGCAGTACTTC.

The chain joins TRBV18 to TRBJ2-1; the D gene is possibly TRBD2 (5 bases). The CDR3 is 13 residues long. The germline V gene has CDR1 KGHSH and CDR2 LQKENI. The ends were cut back, 3 bases at V and 6 bases at J, with 9 bases in the middle. The CDR3 nucleotides are TGTGCCAGCTCACCCAAGCGGAGCAATGAGCAGTTCTTC. Encoded protein: CASSPKRSNEQFF.